The clone carrying this T cell receptor beta chain has a count of ten or more. Its antigen is undetermined. The data belong to a study of CD8+CD57+ T cells in acquired aplastic anemia. CDR3 and TCR beta VDJ profiling relied on a genomic DNA template. TCRdb redid the calling of the reads with MiXCR, one entry per CDR3 protein. The table shows 180,000 or so distinct CDR3 sequences, with approximately 48% occurring only once. Patients chosen for sequencing had shown CD8+CD57+ cell expansion by flow cytometry. Study findings and constraints: Between patients and controls, CD8+ Simpson's diversity did not vary significantly.

The origin of this receptor is a human donor with aplastic anemia. Sequences were obtained from sorted CD4+, CD8+, or CD8+CD57+ T cells (not recorded which) from PBMCs.

The CDR3 DNA reads as TGTGCCAGTAGTATTCTGGAAGGGGGGCAGCCCCAGCATTTT. It yields the protein CASSILEGGQPQHF. This chain links TRBV19 with TRBJ1-5; maybe TRBD1 (6 bases). Trimming removed 3 bases at V and 7 bases at J, with 13 bases between. Germline CDR1 reads LNHDA; CDR2 reads SQIVND (reference sequence). This CDR3 contains 14 residues.